What follows are 14 T cell receptor beta chains derived from one specimen sequenced in a study of CD8 T cells in Susac syndrome. Random-hexamer reverse transcription was applied to about 0.45 to 1 ug RNA. TCRdb analysed the immunoSEQ multiplex PCR reads with MiXCR anew, one entry per CDR3 protein. The data contain about 69,000 distinct CDR3 sequences, 75% to 95% of them singletons. The sequenced sample was CD8+ T cells from PBMCs. The receptors come from a human donor with multiple sclerosis.

V and J are TRBV29-1 and TRBJ1-1; 8 bases are shared with TRBD1. The length of the CDR3 is 12 residues. Germline V gene sequence: CDR1 SQVTM, CDR2 ANQGSEA. Trimming removed 5 bases from V and 5 bases from J; junction bases left unmatched: 4. The CDR3 DNA sequence: TGCAGCGTTCAACAGGGGGTGACTGAAGCTTTCTTT. It is translated as CSVQQGVTEAFF. Full variable domain (rest looked up from reference TRBV29-1 and TRBJ1-1): SAVISQKPSRDICQRGTSLTIQCQVDSQVTMMFWYRQQPGQSLTLIATANQGSEATYESGFVIDKFPISRPNLTFSTLTVSNMSPEDSSIYLCSVQQGVTEAFFGQGTRLTVV.

The J gene is TRBJ2-7, the V gene TRBV20-1; a weak D match, TRBD2 (5 bases). Germline V gives CDR1 DFQATT, CDR2 SNEGSKA (reference sequence). The CDR3 covers 13 residues. V was cut by 0 bases and J by 6 bases, with 12 bases left in between. CDR3 nucleotide sequence: TGCAGTGCTAGAGATGGAAGGGCGGGCGAGCAGTACTTC. This codes for CSARDGRAGEQYF.

V gene TRBV28 combines with J gene TRBJ2-7, with D perhaps TRBD1 (5 bases). Trimming removed 4 bases at V and 0 bases at J, with 16 bases between. Germline lookup yields CDR1 MDHEN and CDR2 SYDVKM. The CDR3 covers 16 residues. CDR3 nucleotide sequence: TGTGCCAGCAGTTCCCCCTCCATCACAGGCTCCTACGAGCAGTACTTC. Translating it yields CASSSPSITGSYEQYF.

This chain connects TRBV28 to TRBJ2-5, with D perhaps TRBD1 (6 bases). The V gene lost 3 bases and the J gene lost 1 base, with 12 bases spanning the gap. The germline gives CDR1 MDHEN, CDR2 SYDVKM. The CDR3 extends over 15 amino acids. As DNA, the CDR3 is TGTGCCAGCAGTTTGGCAGGGGCTAGCCAAGAGACCCAGTACTTC. Amino acids: CASSLAGASQETQYF.

The chain joins TRBV7-2 to TRBJ2-7; TRBD2 aligns across 12 bases. From germline, CDR1 is SGHTA and CDR2 FQGNSA. The CDR3 loop spans 15 amino acids. V lost 3 bases, J lost 7 bases, and 7 bases stayed unmatched. The CDR3 DNA reads as TGTGCCAGCAGCTTCCGACTAGCGGGAGCGGGGGAGCAGTACTTC. This encodes CASSFRLAGAGEQYF.

The chain couples TRBV5-4 to TRBJ2-1; D is tentatively TRBD1 or TRBD2 (7 bases each). The CDR3 has 16 residues. Germline V gene sequence: CDR1 SGHNT, CDR2 YYREEE (reference sequence). V lost 0 bases, J lost 7 bases, and 17 bases lay in between. CDR3 region: CASSLEGAGVGNEQFF. Written as DNA, the CDR3 is TGTGCCAGCAGCTTGGAGGGGGCGGGAGTGGGGAATGAGCAGTTCTTC.

V and J are TRBV12-3 or TRBV12-4 and TRBJ1-1; weak D call: TRBD1 (6 bases). V lost 2 bases and J 4 bases, leaving 11 bases between the germline ends. This CDR3 comprises 14 residues. Written as DNA, the CDR3 is TGTGCCAGCAGTTTACTGACAGGTGGCACTGAAGCTTTCTTT. Its protein is CASSLLTGGTEAFF.

V is TRBV5-6 and J is TRBJ1-5; no clear D. Germline V gene sequence: CDR1 SGHDT, CDR2 YYEEEE. V was trimmed by 4 bases and J by 3 bases, leaving 11 bases between them. There are 14 residues in the CDR3. The CDR3 DNA is TGTGCCAGCAGCCTCCGAACCAACAATCAGCCCCAGCATTTT. It translates to CASSLRTNNQPQHF. Based on the CDR3 plus reference TRBV5-6 and TRBJ1-5, the full variable domain is DAGVTQSPTHLIKTRGQQVTLRCSPKSGHDTVSWYQQALGQGPQFIFQYYEEEERQRGNFPDRFSGHQFPNYSSELNVNALLLGDSALYLCASSLRTNNQPQHFGDGTRLSIL.

The chain employs TRBV11-2 and TRBJ1-1; no reliable D call. The CDR3 consists of 14 residues. Trimming removed 1 base at V and 8 bases at J, with 14 bases between. Per the germline V gene, CDR1 is SGHAT and CDR2 is FQNNGV. CDR3 bases: TGTGCCAGCAGCTTAGGGTTCGGGCCAACAGAAGCTTTCTTT. This sequence encodes CASSLGFGPTEAFF.

In this sample, this clonotype turned up once. J is TRBJ2-7 and V is TRBV19; a weak D match, TRBD2 (6 bases). Germline V gene data show CDR1 as LNHDA and CDR2 as SQIVND (reference sequence). V lost 1 base and J lost 6, with 13 bases in between. The CDR3 extends over 14 amino acids. The CDR3 DNA reads TGTGCCAGTAGTATAGTACGGGGGTATGGCGAGCAGTACTTC. This gives the protein CASSIVRGYGEQYF.

This chain connects TRBV28 to TRBJ1-1, with D possibly TRBD1 on 6 matching bases. V was cut by 3 bases and J by 3 bases, with 8 bases left in between. Germline assignment: CDR1 MDHEN and CDR2 SYDVKM. The CDR3 covers 13 residues. CDR3 nucleotides: TGTGCCAGCAGTTTGAGGGGGTACACTGAAGCTTTCTTT. Protein product: CASSLRGYTEAFF.

This clonotype was found once. A junction end diverges from the germline sequence, so it may reflect a read error. The chain couples TRBV27 to TRBJ2-6; 10 nucleotides agree with TRBD1. The CDR3 extends over 18 amino acids. Germline loops: CDR1 MNHEY, CDR2 SMNVEV (reference sequence). The CDR3, as DNA: TGTGCCAGCAGTTTAAGGGGATTTATGGACAGGGGGGGCAACGTCCTGACTTTC. It translates to CASSLRGFMDRGGNVLTF.

This chain links TRBV27 with TRBJ1-1; 7 bases match TRBD1. This CDR3 spans 15 amino acids. Per the germline V gene, CDR1 is MNHEY and CDR2 is SMNVEV (reference sequence). Trimming removed 2 bases from V and 5 bases from J; junction bases left unmatched: 8. The CDR3 reads CASSLDAGGGTEAFF. Written as DNA, the CDR3 is TGTGCCAGCAGTTTAGATGCAGGGGGAGGTACTGAAGCTTTCTTT.

This chain uses TRBV5-6 with TRBJ1-2; no reliable D call. The CDR3 consists of 15 residues. Germline-derived CDR1 and CDR2 are SGHDT and YYEEEE. The V and J ends lost 4 bases and 4 bases respectively, with 17 bases between them. For the CDR3, the DNA is TGTGCCAGCAGCCCCTCGGTTTGGGTAGCCTATGGCTACACCTTC. The encoded protein is CASSPSVWVAYGYTF.